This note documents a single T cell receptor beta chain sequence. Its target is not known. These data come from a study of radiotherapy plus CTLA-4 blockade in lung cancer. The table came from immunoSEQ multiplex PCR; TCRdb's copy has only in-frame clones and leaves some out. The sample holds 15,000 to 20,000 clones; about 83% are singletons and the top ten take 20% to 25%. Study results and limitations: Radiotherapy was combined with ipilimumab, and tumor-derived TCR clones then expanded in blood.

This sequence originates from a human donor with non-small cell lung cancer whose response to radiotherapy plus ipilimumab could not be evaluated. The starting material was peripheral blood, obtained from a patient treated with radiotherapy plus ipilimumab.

The CDR3 spells CASGQGAREKLFF. CDR3 coding DNA: TGTGCCAGTGGCCAGGGGGCAAGGGAAAAACTGTTTTTT. The genes are TRBV19 and TRBJ1-4; 8 nucleotides agree with TRBD1. Germline V gene data show CDR1 as LNHDA and CDR2 as SQIVND (reference sequence). With V trimmed by 8 bases and J by 8 bases, 7 bases remained unmatched. The CDR3 length is 13 residues.